This TCR beta chain was profiled in a study of human T cells and chemical hapten exposure (dated by TCRdb to the early 2020s). Looking at the study overall: For sensitization, 2% DPC in acetone was applied to a 2 cm by 2 cm area of upper inner arm skin. Throughout the study period of 20 to 30 weeks, patients also received therapeutic DPC doses to the scalp every week. Patch testing on the upper back used Finn chambers containing 0.01% DPC, with scoring done after 6 days according to International Contact Dermatitis Research Group standards. The patient cohort, mostly female, included alopecia areata with under or over 50% scalp involvement, alopecia totalis and alopecia universalis. Libraries were pooled for sequencing, and per-sample TCR yields varied mainly because of small differences in library volumes within the pool. In alopecia patients, the study followed how the peripheral blood TCR repertoire changed in vivo over primary and secondary sensitization to diphenylcyclopropenone (DPC), a hapten. Blood was sampled from patients pre-sensitization (week 0) and at 2, 6 and about 24 weeks after DPC sensitization. Twenty-nine alopecia patients provided blood for TCR sequencing at one to four time points (pre-sensitization, 2, 6 and 24 weeks).

In its sample, this clonotype was seen a few times. Its antigen is currently not known. Per-base qualities were not stored, and no clone one base away is much larger. Per the publication, the time point label means: patch test 1, 2 weeks after DPC sensitization. Sample treatment or condition, as interpreted from the label and publication: therapeutic diphenylcyclopropenone sensitization with weekly scalp DPC. At every patch-test visit, the blood draw took place before the patch test was put on. Eligible patients were aged 18 to 70, diagnosed with alopecia, deemed suitable for DPC therapy, and excluded if pregnant. Total RNA was isolated from unfractionated whole blood collected in Tempus Blood RNA tubes. The method behind the library was RACE. The instrument was a NextSeq 500. During library preparation, unique molecular identifiers were attached to individual cDNA molecules so that TCRs could be counted in a quantitative, reproducible way. From each blood RNA sample, both TCR alpha and TCR beta chains were sequenced. The authors processed their data as follows. The median number of TCRs per sample was roughly 94,000, ranging from roughly 23,224 to 700,000. V, J and CDR3 annotation of the TCR reads was performed with the Decombinator software suite. For PS versus PT1 abundance plots, all samples were subsampled to the same number of TCRs (28,000). TCRs were defined as expanded if absent before sensitization and observed at least eight times at the 2-week time point. The raw public data were reprocessed by TCRdb itself: fastp quality trimming at Q25, MiXCR clonotype calling, in-frame beta chains only. Each record represents a unique CDR3 protein, reported with the most common genes and DNA among its rows. The V and J calls reflect TCRdb's pipeline rather than the authors' work. The sample records around 100,000 distinct CDR3 sequences, 8% to 13% of which are singletons. The ten top clones hold around 3.5% of the sample.

Study-level results and caveats: The number of PT1 expanded TCRs positively correlated with patch test score, significant at thresholds 8, 16 and 32 but not 4. Expanded TCRs formed significantly more large CDR3 similarity clusters than pre-sensitization or healthy control sets, consistent with antigen-driven responses. Repeated subsampling changed both the strength of the expansion versus patch-test correlation and the threshold at which the correlation became significant. DPC sensitization did not change the number of TCRs with a frequency above 1 in 1000, and there was no evidence of changes in global repertoire structure. Because all patients had alopecia, a presumed autoimmune disease, the immune response of the patients might differ from that of healthy individuals.

For CDR1 and CDR2, the germline V gene lists MDHEN and SYDVKM. V loses 7 bases of germline sequence and J loses 0 bases, and the interval between the two ends is 13 bases. Counted from cysteine to phenylalanine, this CDR3 has 15 amino acids. The entry retains the CDR3 DNA only, 45 bases that are in frame from base 1. The TCR comes from a woman in her 40s with alopecia areata. Some clones in this sample may be carry-over from other donors' samples. The sample was whole blood, taken in connection with sensitization to the hapten diphenylcyclopropenone (DPC). This chain joins TRBV28 to TRBJ2-4; a tentative D match to TRBD2 spans 5 bases. The DNA is TGTGCCAGCACAACGCTGGGAGTAGCCAAAAACATTCAGTACTTC. This sequence encodes CASTTLGVAKNIQYF.